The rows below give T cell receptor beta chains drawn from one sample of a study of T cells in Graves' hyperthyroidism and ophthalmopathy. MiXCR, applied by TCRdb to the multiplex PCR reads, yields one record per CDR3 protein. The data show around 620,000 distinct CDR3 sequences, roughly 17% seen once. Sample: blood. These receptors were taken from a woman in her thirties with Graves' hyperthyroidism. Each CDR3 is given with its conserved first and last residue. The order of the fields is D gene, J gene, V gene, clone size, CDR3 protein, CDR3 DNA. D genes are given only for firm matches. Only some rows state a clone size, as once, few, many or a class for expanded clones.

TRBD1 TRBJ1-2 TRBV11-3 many CASSLTGNVGYTF TGTGCCAGCAGCTTGACAGGGAATGTAGGCTACACCTTC
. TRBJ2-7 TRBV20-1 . CSAKRLNTYEQYF TGCAGTGCTAAAAGACTGAATACCTACGAGCAGTACTTC
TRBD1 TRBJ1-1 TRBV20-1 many CSASGGMNTEAFF TGCAGTGCCTCAGGGGGCATGAACACTGAAGCTTTCTTT
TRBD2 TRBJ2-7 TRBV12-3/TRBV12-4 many CASSLGGTSGWEQYF TGTGCCAGCAGTCTAGGGGGGACTAGCGGGTGGGAGCAGTACTTC
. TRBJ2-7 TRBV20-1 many CSAITLRRVGLEQYF TGCAGTGCTATAACTCTCCGGAGGGTCGGGTTGGAGCAGTACTTC
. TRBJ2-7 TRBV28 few CASSPRPGSLNEQYF TGTGCCAGCAGTCCCCGTCCTGGTAGTTTGAACGAGCAGTACTTC
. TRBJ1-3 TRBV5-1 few CASSGTALNTIYF TGCGCCAGCAGTGGGACCGCACTAAACACCATATATTTT
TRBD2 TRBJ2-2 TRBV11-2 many CASSLNGGTSGENTGELFF TGTGCCAGCAGCTTAAATGGAGGGACTAGCGGGGAGAACACCGGGGAGCTGTTTTTT
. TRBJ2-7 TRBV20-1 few CSAAGSGPPYEQYF TGCAGTGCTGCTGGGTCAGGGCCCCCCTACGAGCAGTACTTC
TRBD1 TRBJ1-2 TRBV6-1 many CASSIGQGEVFHGYTF TGTGCCAGCAGTATCGGACAGGGGGAAGTTTTTCATGGCTACACCTTC
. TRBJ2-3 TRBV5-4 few CASSLRESTDTQYF TGTGCCAGCAGCTTGCGGGAAAGCACAGATACGCAGTATTTT
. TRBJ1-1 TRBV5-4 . CASSSDKRRHEAFF TGTGCCAGCAGCTCGGACAAAAGACGGCATGAAGCTTTCTTT
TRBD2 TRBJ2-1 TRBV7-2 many CASSLMGLAAYNEQFF TGTGCCAGCAGCTTAATGGGACTAGCGGCTTACAATGAGCAGTTCTTC
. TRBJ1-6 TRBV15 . CATSRSPSPPRNSPLHF TGTGCCACCAGCAGATCTCCGAGCCCCCCGAGGAATTCACCCCTCCACTTT
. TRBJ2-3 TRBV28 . CASLGGFGDTQYF TGTGCCAGTCTTGGAGGATTTGGAGATACGCAGTATTTT
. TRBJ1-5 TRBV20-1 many CSASEGGNQPQHF TGCAGTGCTAGTGAGGGGGGGAATCAGCCCCAGCATTTT
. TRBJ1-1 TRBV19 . CASSMGGLGNTEAFF TGTGCCAGTAGTATGGGGGGCCTTGGAAACACTGAAGCTTTCTTT
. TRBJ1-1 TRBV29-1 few CSVVLDTEAFF TGCAGCGTTGTTTTGGACACTGAAGCTTTCTTT
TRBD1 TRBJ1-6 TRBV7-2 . CASSYSTGTDNSPLHF TGTGCCAGCAGCTACAGTACCGGGACAGATAATTCACCCCTCCACTTT
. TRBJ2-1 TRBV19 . CASSIDKAPGRTYNEQFF TGTGCCAGTAGTATAGATAAGGCCCCCGGACGAACCTACAATGAGCAGTTCTTC
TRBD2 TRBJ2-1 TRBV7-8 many CASSLAGLAGYNEQFF TGTGCCAGCAGCTTAGCGGGACTAGCGGGGTACAATGAGCAGTTCTTC
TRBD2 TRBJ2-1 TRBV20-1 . CSAWTSGRGGEQFF TGCAGTGCCTGGACTAGCGGGAGAGGTGGGGAGCAGTTCTTC
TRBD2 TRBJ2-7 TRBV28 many CASRNLAGGPYEQYF TGTGCCAGCAGAAACCTAGCGGGAGGTCCCTACGAGCAGTACTTC
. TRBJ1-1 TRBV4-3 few CASSAIGNTEAFF TGCGCCAGCAGCGCCATAGGGAACACTGAAGCTTTCTTT
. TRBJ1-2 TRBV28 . CASGTGEFGYTF TGTGCCAGCGGAACGGGGGAATTTGGCTACACCTTC
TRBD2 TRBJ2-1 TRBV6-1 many CASSDSGTSGSNEQFF TGTGCCAGCAGTGACTCCGGGACTAGCGGGAGCAATGAGCAGTTCTTC
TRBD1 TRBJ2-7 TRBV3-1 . CASSQDPGQGVEQYF TGTGCCAGCAGCCAAGATCCGGGACAGGGAGTCGAGCAGTACTTC
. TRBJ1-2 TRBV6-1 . CASRAGSSYGYTF TGTGCCAGCAGGGCAGGGTCCAGCTATGGCTACACCTTC
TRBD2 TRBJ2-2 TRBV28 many CASSFPPTSPTGELFF TGTGCCAGCAGTTTCCCCCCGACTAGCCCCACCGGGGAGCTGTTTTTT
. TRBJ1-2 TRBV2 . CASVANYGYTF TGTGCCAGCGTGGCTAACTATGGCTACACCTTC
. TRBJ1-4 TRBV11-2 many CASSSTDEKLFF TGTGCCAGCAGCTCAACGGACGAAAAACTGTTTTTT
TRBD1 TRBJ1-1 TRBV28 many CASTPGDRDSSFF TGTGCCAGCACCCCTGGGGACCGGGACAGTTCGTTCTTT
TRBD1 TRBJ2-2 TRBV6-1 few CASSVQGAQDTGELFF TGTGCCAGCAGTGTACAGGGGGCCCAAGACACCGGGGAGCTGTTTTTT